This TCR beta chain is drawn from a study of T cells after yellow fever vaccination. Study overall: SMART-Seq v4 Ultra Low Input served to prepare low-cell-number fractions.

Template switching with 5'RACE generated the TCR cDNA and added a universal primer site and UMIs. Via MiXCR, TCRdb re-called the 5' RACE reads, giving one row per CDR3 protein. Of roughly 65,000 distinct CDR3 sequences listed, 5.5% to 7.5% are singletons. The sample holds many counts of this clonotype. Its antigen is currently unknown. The CDR3 consists of 13 residues. V lost 6 bases and J 5 bases, leaving 13 bases between the germline ends. Study-wide results and limits: A large majority of primary-vaccination clones showed up again after the booster (roughly 95% CD4, around 90% CD8).

The specimen comprised CD4+ T cells sorted from PBMCs, sampled approximately 16 days after the first yellow fever vaccination. This receptor was identified in a man aged 18 to 29 who received the YFV17D yellow fever vaccine. The rearrangement joins TRBV12-3 or TRBV12-4 to TRBJ2-5, with D possibly matching TRBD1 (6 bases). CDR3 region: CASRSTGSETQYF. CDR3 bases: TGTGCCAGCAGATCTACAGGGAGCGAGACCCAGTACTTC.